A selection of T cell receptor beta chains follows, all from one sample in a study of human T cells and chemical hapten exposure. TCRdb used MiXCR to reprocess the RACE reads, holding one entry per CDR3 protein. The data show about 120,000 distinct CDR3 sequences, roughly 13% seen once. The sample was whole blood, taken in connection with sensitization to the hapten diphenylcyclopropenone (DPC). The receptors come from a man aged 18 to 29 with alopecia areata. Some clones in this sample may be carry-over from other donors' samples. CDR3s include the opening cysteine and the closing phenylalanine or tryptophan. The D gene is left open where the match is weak. The size entry is marked missing in some rows and otherwise reads once, few, many or a size class.

D	J	size	V	DNA	CDR3
.	TRBJ1-5	few	TRBV20-1	TGCAGTGCTAGGATAGGAGGGGGGAATCAGCCCCAGCATTTT	CSARIGGGNQPQHF
.	TRBJ1-1	few	TRBV5-1	TGCGCCAGCAGCCCGGACGTGAACACTGAAGCTTTCTTT	CASSPDVNTEAFF
TRBD1	TRBJ1-2	many	TRBV27	TGTGCCAGCAGTAGGGGACAGGGACAAAATGGCTACACCTTC	CASSRGQGQNGYTF
TRBD2	TRBJ2-7	.	TRBV7-2	TGTGCCAGCAGCGTAGCGGGGGTTTGGGAGCAGTACTTC	CASSVAGVWEQYF
.	TRBJ2-1	.	TRBV7-6	TGTGCCAGCAGCTTAGACAGTCTGTGGAATGAGCAGTTCTTC	CASSLDSLWNEQFF
.	TRBJ1-4	few	TRBV6-2/TRBV6-3	TGTGCCAGCAGTTCCAGGGAGAATGAAAAACTGTTTTTT	CASSSRENEKLFF
.	TRBJ2-3	.	TRBV11-1	TGTGCCAGCAGCTCCAGAGAAAGAGGGGATACGCAGTATTTT	CASSSRERGDTQYF
.	TRBJ1-1	few	TRBV12-3/TRBV12-4	TGTGCCAGCAGTTTGGCTGGGGCGCTTAATTCTGAAGCTTTCTTT	CASSLAGALNSEAFF
.	TRBJ2-1	many	TRBV7-3	TGTGCCAGCAGCGCCACAGGGAATGAGCAGTTCTTC	CASSATGNEQFF
TRBD1	TRBJ1-5	.	TRBV4-3	TGCGCCAGCAGCCAGGACAGGGTGAGGGATCAGCCCCAGCATTTT	CASSQDRVRDQPQHF
TRBD1	TRBJ2-2	.	TRBV11-1	TGTGCCAGCAGCCCGTCCGGGACAGGGCGCACCGGGGAGCTGTTTTTT	CASSPSGTGRTGELFF
TRBD2	TRBJ2-4	few	TRBV7-9	TGTGCCAGCAGCCACGTCGGGGGGGATTATCACTTC	CASSHVGGDYHF
TRBD1	TRBJ2-1	few	TRBV20-1	TGCAGTGCTACAGGGGGTGAGCAGTTCTTC	CSATGGEQFF
.	TRBJ2-5	.	TRBV7-6	TGTGCCAGCAGCTTAGCAGGCAGTGGGGGGACCCAGTACTTC	CASSLAGSGGTQYF
.	TRBJ1-1	.	TRBV24-1	TGTGCCACCAGTGATTTTTCAGGGGAGGCTTTCTTT	CATSDFSGEAFF
TRBD2	TRBJ2-3	few	TRBV12-3/TRBV12-4	TGTGCCAGCAGTTCTAGCGGGGGGGGCGGACACGATACGCAGTATTTT	CASSSSGGGGHDTQYF
.	TRBJ1-1	few	TRBV6-6	TGTGCCACCGGGACATATGAAACTGAAGCTTTCTTT	CATGTYETEAFF
.	TRBJ1-5	few	TRBV29-1	TGCAGCGTTGTGATTACTGGGGCAGGGAATCAGCCCCAGCATTTT	CSVVITGAGNQPQHF
TRBD1	TRBJ2-6	few	TRBV7-9	TGTGCCAGCAGCCGGGACAGGGGGCGAGCTGGGGCCAACGTCCTGACTTTC	CASSRDRGRAGANVLTF
.	TRBJ1-2	.	TRBV27	TGTGCCAGCAGTTTATTTCGGGGAGGTGGCTACACCTTC	CASSLFRGGGYTF
TRBD1	TRBJ1-1	.	TRBV7-2	TGTGCCAGCAGAAAGGACAGGGGGAACACTGAAGCTTTCTTT	CASRKDRGNTEAFF
.	TRBJ1-4	few	TRBV5-5	TGTGCCAGCAGCAGGGACTGGGAGGCTGAAAAACTGTTTTTT	CASSRDWEAEKLFF
TRBD1	TRBJ2-4	.	TRBV5-4	TGTGCCAGCAGCGTAGGGGACAGCCTACTAGCCAAAAACATTCAGTACTTC	CASSVGDSLLAKNIQYF
.	TRBJ1-5	few	TRBV6-1	TGTGCCAGCAGTGGGATACGGGGGGGCGGCGATCAGCCCCAGCATTTT	CASSGIRGGGDQPQHF
TRBD1	TRBJ2-5	.	TRBV7-9	TGTGCCAGCAGCCAATCAACCGGGACAGGGGGAGAGACCCAGTACTTC	CASSQSTGTGGETQYF
TRBD1	TRBJ1-6	.	TRBV7-9	TGTGCCAGCAGCTCCCGGGGACAGAATTCACCCCTCCACTTT	CASSSRGQNSPLHF
TRBD1	TRBJ2-7	few	TRBV4-3	TGCGCCAGCAGCCAAGATTCGGACAGGGGCCCCTACGAGCAGTACTTC	CASSQDSDRGPYEQYF
.	TRBJ1-4	.	TRBV5-5	TGTGCCAGCAGCGCGGCAGGATCTGGACGTGGAAAACTGTTTTTT	CASSAAGSGRGKLFF
.	TRBJ2-7	few	TRBV6-2/TRBV6-3	TGTGCCAGCAGGCTATCCGGGCCCCTCTACGAGCAGTACTTC	CASRLSGPLYEQYF
.	TRBJ2-2	once	TRBV6-1	TGTGGCAGCAGTCCCGGGGTCCCCGGGGAGCTGTTTTTT	CGSSPGVPGELFF
.	TRBJ1-1	few	TRBV20-1	TGCAGTGCTAGCCAGAACACTGAAGCTTTCTTT	CSASQNTEAFF
TRBD1	TRBJ2-7	few	TRBV4-1	TGCGCCAGCAGCCAGGACAGGGCAGCCTACGAGCAGTACTTC	CASSQDRAAYEQYF
.	TRBJ2-1	many	TRBV7-2	TGTGCCAGCAGCGTGAGCAATGAGCAGTTCTTC	CASSVSNEQFF
.	TRBJ2-7	.	TRBV28	TGTGCCAGCAGTACGGACTGGAGCTCCTACGAGCAGTACTTC	CASSTDWSSYEQYF
.	TRBJ1-1	.	TRBV2	TGTGCCAGCAGCGTTATATTTTCACACAGTAACACTGAAGCTTTCTTT	CASSVIFSHSNTEAFF
.	TRBJ2-1	.	TRBV7-8	TGTGCCAGCAGACCCGGGAGTTATTCCTACAATGAGCAGTTCTTC	CASRPGSYSYNEQFF
TRBD2	TRBJ2-4	few	TRBV7-8	TGTGCCAGCAGCTTATTCCCGGGGCAGCCGGGGGGAAACATTCAGTACTTC	CASSLFPGQPGGNIQYF
.	TRBJ2-2	.	TRBV2	TGTGCCAGCAAGTATGCTCAGGTGACCGGGGAGCTGTTTTTT	CASKYAQVTGELFF
.	TRBJ2-3	.	TRBV29-1	TGCAGCGTTGTCTCGCGGGGATCCACAGATACGCAGTATTTT	CSVVSRGSTDTQYF
.	TRBJ1-1	many	TRBV4-2	TGTGCCAGCAGCCAAGTAGGTTTACGCCCAGCTTTCTTT	CASSQVGLRPAFF
TRBD1	TRBJ2-2	.	TRBV2	TGTGCCACACAAGGGACAGAGAACACCGGGGAGCTGTTTTTT	CATQGTENTGELFF
.	TRBJ1-2	.	TRBV20-1	TGCAGCCCCACCCTAAACTATGGCTACACCTTC	CSPTLNYGYTF
.	TRBJ2-2	few	TRBV7-9	TGTGCCAGCATCCGAATAACCGGGGAGCTGTTTTTT	CASIRITGELFF
.	TRBJ2-7	many	TRBV15	TGTGCCACCAGCAGAGATCTCTGGGCAGGTAGCGAGCAGTACTTC	CATSRDLWAGSEQYF
TRBD1	TRBJ1-6	few	TRBV28	TGTGCCAGCAGTTTTTCGACAGGGGGCTCCGCACCCCTCCACTTT	CASSFSTGGSAPLHF
.	TRBJ2-3	few	TRBV11-2	TGTGCCAGCAGCTTAGTCGTTAAGGTCTTCACAGATACGCAGTATTTT	CASSLVVKVFTDTQYF
.	TRBJ1-5	few	TRBV18	TGTGCCAGCTCACAGGGTGCTCAGCCCCAGCATTTT	CASSQGAQPQHF
TRBD2	TRBJ2-1	.	TRBV4-2	TGTGCCAGCAGCATCGGGACTAGCGGGGGGGCAAAGCAGTTCTTC	CASSIGTSGGAKQFF
.	TRBJ1-1	few	TRBV7-9	TGTGCCAGCAGCTTAGCGAAACCGAACACTGAAGCTTTCTTT	CASSLAKPNTEAFF